This TCR beta chain was found in a study of human T cells and chemical hapten exposure. The CDR3 totals 14 residues. Trimming cost V 10 bases and J 5 bases, with 17 bases left between them. Per the germline V gene, CDR1 is MNHEY and CDR2 is SVGEGT. Details on this clonotype: Its antigen is unknown.

Whole-study findings and limits: TCRs exceeding 1 in 1000 frequency stayed unchanged with DPC sensitization.

Stated time point: healthy volunteer bleed at 6 weeks. Total RNA was isolated from whole blood that had not been fractionated. It was the library that attached unique molecular identifiers to individual cDNA molecules. TCRdb processed the RACE reads anew with MiXCR; each CDR3 protein has one entry. The sample has 55,000 to 75,000 distinct CDR3 sequences, approximately 6.2% seen once. The sequence came from a female donor in good health. Some clones in this sample may be carry-over from other donors' samples. This rearrangement joins TRBV6-2 or TRBV6-3 to TRBJ2-2; D is ambiguous. Material for sequencing was whole blood. DNA of the CDR3: TGTGCCACCACATTAAGACGTTGGACCGGGGAGCTGTTTTTT. This sequence encodes CATTLRRWTGELFF.